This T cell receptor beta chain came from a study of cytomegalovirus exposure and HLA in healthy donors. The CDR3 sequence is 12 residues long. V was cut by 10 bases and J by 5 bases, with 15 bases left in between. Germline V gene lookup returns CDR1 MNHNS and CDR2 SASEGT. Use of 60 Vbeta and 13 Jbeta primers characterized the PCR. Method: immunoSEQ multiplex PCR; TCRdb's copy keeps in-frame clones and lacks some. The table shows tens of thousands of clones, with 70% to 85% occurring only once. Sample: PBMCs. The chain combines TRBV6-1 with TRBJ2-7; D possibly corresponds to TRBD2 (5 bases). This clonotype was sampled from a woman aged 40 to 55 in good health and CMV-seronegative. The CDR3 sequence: CATGVGDHEQYF. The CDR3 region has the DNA TGTGCCACCGGGGTGGGTGATCACGAGCAGTACTTC.